These 28 T cell receptor beta chains were all obtained from the same sample, sequenced in a study of long-term antiretroviral therapy in people with HIV. Version v3.0 of the immunoSEQ assay ran at survey level. TCRdb's table, derived via immunoSEQ multiplex PCR, lists solely in-frame clones and lacks some. Among about 22,000 clones listed, around 76% were seen once. The sample was unsorted PBMCs, taken less than 1.8 years before starting antiretroviral therapy. Source of these receptors: a woman in her thirties or forties with HIV.

This sequence joins TRBV5-1 and TRBJ1-1; D is unresolved. The ends were cut back, 3 bases at V and 11 bases at J, with 20 bases in the middle. The CDR3 contains 14 residues. Looked up from germline, CDR1 is SGHRS and CDR2 is YFSETQ. CDR3 nucleotide sequence: TGCGCCAGCAGCTACAACGCCGAGGGTGGGATGGCTTTCTTT. Residues: CASSYNAEGGMAFF.

V is TRBV11-2 and J is TRBJ2-2; D is unclear. Germline V CDR1 and CDR2: SGHAT, FQNNGV. The CDR3 consists of 14 residues. Trimming pared 2 bases from V and 4 bases from J, leaving 8 bases between. CDR3 region: CASSLSGPTGELFF. The CDR3 DNA follows: TGTGCCAGCAGCTTAAGTGGGCCCACCGGGGAGCTGTTTTTT.

J is TRBJ2-7 and V is TRBV10-3; 8 nucleotides match TRBD1. Unmatched junction bases numbered 12, after V lost 2 bases and J lost 3 bases. This CDR3 has 17 residues. Germline V gene sequence: CDR1 ENHRY, CDR2 SYGVKD. CDR3 region: CAISEQVGQGSSYEQYF. In DNA form, the CDR3 reads TGTGCCATCAGTGAGCAAGTAGGACAGGGATCGAGCTACGAGCAGTACTTC.

This sequence joins TRBV7-9 and TRBJ2-5; D remains unclear. With 5 bases removed from V and 4 bases from J, the gap between germline ends came to 14 bases. This CDR3 is built from 14 residues. CDR1 and CDR2 (germline): SEHNR, FQNEAQ (reference sequence). The CDR3 DNA is TGTGCCAGCAGCAAAGACATTTACGGAGAGACCCAGTACTTC. As protein: CASSKDIYGETQYF.

This clone was seen more than once but under ten times. The gene calls are TRBV5-4 and TRBJ2-2, with D perhaps being TRBD1 or TRBD2 (5 bases each). Germline CDR1 is SGHNT and CDR2 is YYREEE (reference sequence). This CDR3 region has 15 residues. Trimming pared 4 bases from V and 6 bases from J, leaving 16 bases between. The CDR3 region is CASSVRVMGAGELFF. The CDR3 DNA follows: TGTGCCAGCAGCGTCAGGGTAATGGGGGCCGGGGAGCTGTTTTTT.

The chain is built from TRBV15 and TRBJ1-5; TRBD1 agrees at 7 bases. The J segment lost 7 bases and the V segment lost 3 bases, leaving 6 bases of the junction unmatched. The CDR3 has 14 residues. The germline V gene encodes CDR1 LNHNV and CDR2 YYDKDF (reference sequence). CDR3 nucleotide sequence: TGTGCCACCAGCAGGACAGGGCCCGGGCAGCCCCAGCATTTT. Residues: CATSRTGPGQPQHF.

This sequence joins TRBV19 and TRBJ1-5; no definite D call. The V end lost 7 bases, the J end lost 4 bases, and 20 bases lay between the germline ends. The CDR3 runs to 16 residues. Germline CDR1 reads LNHDA; CDR2 reads SQIVND (reference sequence). The CDR3: CASTLNLDMFNQPQHF. In nucleotides, the CDR3 is TGTGCCAGTACCCTTAATCTAGACATGTTTAATCAGCCCCAGCATTTT. The variable domain in full, with the rest retrieved from reference TRBV19 and TRBJ1-5, is DGGITQSPKYLFRKEGQNVTLSCEQNLNHDAMYWYRQDPGQGLRLIYYSQIVNDFQKGDIAEGYSVSREKKESFPLTVTSAQKNPTAFYLCASTLNLDMFNQPQHFGDGTRLSIL.

The CDR3 is CASMWTGISQETQYF. The CDR3 nucleotides are TGTGCCAGCATGTGGACAGGAATTTCCCAAGAGACCCAGTACTTC. This rearrangement joins TRBV5-6 to TRBJ2-5; TRBD1 agrees at 7 bases. Germline CDR1 and CDR2: SGHDT and YYEEEE. The CDR3 length is 15 residues. The trim removed 6 bases at V and 1 base at J, leaving 9 bases unmatched. The whole variable domain, remainder taken from reference TRBV5-6 and TRBJ2-5, is DAGVTQSPTHLIKTRGQQVTLRCSPKSGHDTVSWYQQALGQGPQFIFQYYEEEERQRGNFPDRFSGHQFPNYSSELNVNALLLGDSALYLCASMWTGISQETQYFGPGTRLLVL.

This clone was detected only once. The rearrangement uses TRBV6-5 and TRBJ1-1, with D perhaps matching TRBD1 (6 bases). Germline V lookup: CDR1 MNHEY, CDR2 SVGAGI. The CDR3 length is 14 residues. Trimming shortened V by 4 bases and J by 1 base, and 10 bases separated the two germline ends. The CDR3 reads CASSSRQANTEAFF. CDR3 in DNA: TGTGCCAGCAGTTCCCGACAGGCGAACACTGAAGCTTTCTTT.

The chain links TRBV9 to TRBJ1-1; tentatively, D is TRBD1 (6 bases). The V end lost 3 bases, the J end lost 1 base, and 16 bases lay between the germline ends. This CDR3 contains 16 residues. CDR1 and CDR2 from the germline V gene are SGDLS and YYNGEE. This CDR3 reads CASSGGVGDKNTEAFF. DNA for the CDR3: TGTGCCAGCAGCGGGGGGGTGGGGGACAAGAACACTGAAGCTTTCTTT.

Here the CDR3 reads CASSHSGTGGTTEAFF. DNA for the CDR3: TGCGCCAGCAGCCACTCCGGGACAGGGGGTACCACTGAAGCTTTCTTT. The chain has TRBV4-1 and TRBJ1-1, with TRBD1 matching 11 bases. The CDR3 totals 16 residues. Germline V gives CDR1 MGHRA, CDR2 YSYEKL. Germline trimming cut 3 bases from V and 4 bases from J; bases unmatched to any gene: 7.

V and J are TRBV7-8 and TRBJ1-2; D gene uncertain. Germline V gives CDR1 SGHVS, CDR2 FQNEAQ. Trimming shortened V by 3 bases and J by 2 bases, and 10 bases separated the two germline ends. This CDR3 spans 14 amino acids. The CDR3 loop reads CASSLGRRNYGYTF. The CDR3 coding sequence is TGTGCCAGCAGCTTGGGTCGACGCAACTATGGCTACACCTTC.

The rearrangement links TRBV30 to TRBJ1-5; TRBD1 aligns across 9 bases. CDR1 is GTSNPN, CDR2 SVGIG, per germline (reference sequence). This CDR3 contains 16 residues. J gave up 1 base and V 0 bases, and 4 bases lay outside the gene matches. The CDR3 sequence: CAWSVQGTGSNQPQHF. The CDR3 DNA follows: TGTGCCTGGAGTGTACAAGGGACAGGGAGCAATCAGCCCCAGCATTTT.

The chain has TRBV6-1 and TRBJ1-4; tentative D call: TRBD1 (5 bases). The V end was cut by 2 bases, the J end by 7 bases, with 23 bases between. Germline lookup yields CDR1 MNHNS and CDR2 SASEGT. The CDR3 covers 18 residues. The CDR3 here is CASSELDIRGAVTEKLFF. In DNA, the CDR3 is TGTGCCAGCAGTGAACTGGACATCCGTGGAGCGGTGACTGAAAAACTGTTTTTT.

This CDR3 reads CSASTGGSYTEAFF. The CDR3, as DNA: TGCAGCGCGTCGACAGGGGGATCATACACTGAAGCTTTCTTT. The chain employs TRBV29-1 and TRBJ1-1; 9 bases map to TRBD1. This CDR3 comprises 14 residues. Germline values: CDR1 SQVTM, CDR2 ANQGSEA. With V trimmed by 7 bases and J by 3 bases, 9 bases remained unmatched.

The chain employs TRBV2 and TRBJ2-7; perhaps TRBD1 as D (6 bases). V dropped 3 bases and J dropped 2 bases, with 23 bases sitting between them. The germline CDR1 and CDR2 sequences are SNHLY and FYNNEI. This CDR3 comprises 18 residues. The CDR3 DNA is TGTGCCAGCAGTGAGGGGGCACAGGGCGCTTACCCTACCTACGAGCAGTACTTC. Encoded protein: CASSEGAQGAYPTYEQYF.

The genes are TRBV27 and TRBJ2-3; TRBD1 aligns across 8 bases. The germline gives CDR1 MNHEY, CDR2 SMNVEV (reference sequence). The junction had 5 bases not matched to a gene; V was cut back by 0 bases and J by 3 bases. The CDR3 has 16 residues. CDR3 sequence: CASSLSWRQGTDTQYF. The CDR3 region has the DNA TGTGCCAGCAGTTTATCGTGGAGACAGGGGACAGATACGCAGTATTTT.

This chain joins TRBV6-5 and TRBJ2-2; possibly TRBD2 for D (6 bases). The germline V gene encodes CDR1 MNHEY and CDR2 SVGAGI. This CDR3 has 15 amino acids. V lost 8 bases and J lost 4, with 17 bases in between. CDR3 amino acids: CASELGGTATGELFF. CDR3 nucleotide sequence: TGTGCCAGCGAATTGGGGGGAACGGCCACCGGGGAGCTGTTTTTT.

The chain links TRBV10-3 to TRBJ1-1, with D possibly matching TRBD1 (5 bases). Deletions cut 8 bases from V and 5 bases from J, with 12 bases between. This CDR3 has 12 residues. Germline V CDR1 and CDR2: ENHRY, SYGVKD. CDR3 sequence (DNA): TGTGCCATCGGGCGGGAGGGGACTGAAGCTTTCTTT. Translation: CAIGREGTEAFF.

This rearrangement joins TRBV30 to TRBJ1-6; D gene ambiguous. Germline loops: CDR1 GTSNPN, CDR2 SVGIG (reference sequence). CDR3 length: 12 residues. V was clipped by 5 bases and J by 5 bases, with 7 bases between them. CDR3 DNA sequence: TGTGCCTGGGACAAAAATAATTCACCCCTCCACTTT. Encoded protein: CAWDKNNSPLHF.

This clone was seen a handful of times. The V call is TRBV4-3, the J call TRBJ1-2, with D possibly TRBD1 on 5 matching bases. V lost 4 bases, J lost 4 bases, and 13 bases lay in between. Looked up from germline, CDR1 is LGHNA and CDR2 is YSLEER. This CDR3 has 14 residues. In DNA, the CDR3 is TGCGCCAGCAGCCGCTCGTCCGGGGGCTATGGCTACACCTTC. It translates to CASSRSSGGYGYTF.

The chain combines TRBV18 with TRBJ1-3; D remains unclear. The CDR3 runs 14 residues. V was cut by 5 bases and J by 1 base, with 9 bases left in between. Germline CDR1 reads KGHSH; CDR2 reads LQKENI. CDR3 region: CASSTGPSGNTIYF. The CDR3 DNA sequence: TGTGCCAGCTCAACTGGCCCTTCTGGAAACACCATATATTTT.

The rearrangement joins TRBV9 to TRBJ1-4, with 7 bases matching TRBD1. This CDR3 has 16 amino acids. Germline trimming cut 4 bases from V and 0 bases from J; bases unmatched to any gene: 6. Germline lookup yields CDR1 SGDLS and CDR2 YYNGEE. This CDR3 reads CASSSGQVATNEKLFF. The CDR3 DNA follows: TGTGCCAGCAGCTCCGGACAGGTTGCAACTAATGAAAAACTGTTTTTT.

The gene calls are TRBV11-3 and TRBJ2-5; 11 bases align to TRBD2. Germline V gene data show CDR1 as SGHNT and CDR2 as YENEEA. There are 16 residues in the CDR3. The V segment lost 5 bases and the J segment 2 bases; nucleotides outside the gene matches: 7. The CDR3 DNA follows: TGTGCCAGCAGCCTGGGACTAGCGGCGGCTCAAGAGACCCAGTACTTC. Translating gives CASSLGLAAAQETQYF.

The CDR3 DNA sequence: TGTGCCAGCAGCTCTTCCTTGGCCCGCTACGAGCAGTACTTC. As protein: CASSSSLARYEQYF. V is TRBV5-6 and J is TRBJ2-7, with D hard to call. The V gene's germline CDR1 is SGHDT and CDR2 YYEEEE. Trimming shortened V by 3 bases and J by 3 bases, and 13 bases separated the two germline ends. This CDR3 spans 14 amino acids.

This clone was seen a few times. V is TRBV6-1 and J is TRBJ2-4, with 10 bases aligning to TRBD1. V lost 0 bases, J lost 7 bases, and 12 bases stayed unmatched. Germline V gene data show CDR1 as MNHNS and CDR2 as SASEGT. This CDR3 region has 18 residues. CDR3 sequence reads: CASSEAGTGAPGRNIQYF. CDR3 nucleotides: TGTGCCAGCAGTGAAGCTGGGACAGGGGCTCCTGGGAGGAACATTCAGTACTTC.

The chain uses TRBV7-2 and TRBJ1-2; D might be TRBD1 (5 bases). CDR3 length: 16 amino acids. V was trimmed by 2 bases and J by 0 bases, leaving 13 bases between them. The V gene's germline CDR1 is SGHTA and CDR2 FQGNSA. The CDR3 loop reads CASSLRQPVANYGYTF. CDR3 nucleotides: TGTGCCAGCAGCTTAAGACAGCCCGTAGCTAACTATGGCTACACCTTC.

The CDR3 is CASSLVPPGASGLEAFF. In nucleotides, the CDR3 is TGTGCCAGCAGCTTAGTTCCCCCTGGCGCGAGCGGCCTTGAAGCTTTCTTT. The genes are TRBV7-2 and TRBJ1-1; D ambiguous. The V gene's germline CDR1 is SGHTA and CDR2 FQGNSA. Trimming took off 1 base at V and 7 bases at J, with 22 bases between the two ends. The CDR3 is 17 residues long. Together with reference TRBV7-2 and TRBJ1-1, the CDR3 gives the full variable domain: GAGVSQSPSNKVTEKGKDVELRCDPISGHTALYWYRQSLGQGLEFLIYFQGNSAPDKSGLPSDRFSAERTGGSVSTLTIQRTQQEDSAVYLCASSLVPPGASGLEAFFGQGTRLTVV.